The rows below give T cell receptor beta chains drawn from one sample of a study of blood T cell repertoires in COVID-19. TCRdb's table, derived via immunoSEQ multiplex PCR, lists solely in-frame clones and lacks some. The sample lists approximately 260,000 clones, around 89% occurring once. The sequenced sample consisted of peripheral blood. The receptor set was obtained from a woman aged 55-70 years with COVID-19, enrolled during active disease. Each CDR3 is given with its conserved first and last residue. Each record gives: D gene, J gene, V gene, clone size, CDR3 DNA, CDR3 protein. The D gene is left open where the match is weak. Some rows have no size entry. The others give once, few or many, or a class for an expanded clone.

d_gene: -; j_gene: TRBJ1-5; v_gene: TRBV18; abundance: many; CDR3nt: TGTGCCAGCTCACTACTAGGGACAACCGGAGGCGGGCCCCAGCATTTT; CDR3aa: CASSLLGTTGGGPQHF
d_gene: -; j_gene: TRBJ1-5; v_gene: TRBV2; abundance: once; CDR3nt: TGTGCCAGCAGGGCCGGGAGGGGTAGCAATCAGCCCCAGCATTTT; CDR3aa: CASRAGRGSNQPQHF
d_gene: TRBD2; j_gene: TRBJ2-2; v_gene: TRBV2; abundance: -; CDR3nt: TGTGCCAGCAGTGTTCGGGCGGGGGAGAACACCGGGGAGCTGTTTTTT; CDR3aa: CASSVRAGENTGELFF
d_gene: -; j_gene: TRBJ1-2; v_gene: TRBV4-3; abundance: -; CDR3nt: TGCGCCAGCAGCCAAGGTTTTCCCAACAGCGGCTACACCTTC; CDR3aa: CASSQGFPNSGYTF
d_gene: -; j_gene: TRBJ2-7; v_gene: TRBV7-2; abundance: -; CDR3nt: TGTGCCAGCAAATTAGGTGGGGCCCTCTACGAGCAGTACTTC; CDR3aa: CASKLGGALYEQYF
d_gene: -; j_gene: TRBJ2-5; v_gene: TRBV19; abundance: -; CDR3nt: TGTGCCAGTACCCGGTCGGGACTCCAAGAGACCCAGTACTTC; CDR3aa: CASTRSGLQETQYF
d_gene: TRBD1; j_gene: TRBJ2-7; v_gene: TRBV29-1; abundance: -; CDR3nt: TGCAGCGTTGGTAGGACAGGGGGCAACGAGCAGTACTTC; CDR3aa: CSVGRTGGNEQYF
d_gene: -; j_gene: TRBJ1-1; v_gene: TRBV7-2; abundance: -; CDR3nt: TGTGCCAGCAGCTTAAGGCCCTTGGGGAGGACGAACACTGAAGCTTTCTTT; CDR3aa: CASSLRPLGRTNTEAFF
d_gene: -; j_gene: TRBJ2-5; v_gene: TRBV2; abundance: -; CDR3nt: TGTGCCAGCAGTGAGTCCAGGATGGGCCAAGAGACCCAGTACTTC; CDR3aa: CASSESRMGQETQYF
d_gene: TRBD1; j_gene: TRBJ2-1; v_gene: TRBV7-7; abundance: -; CDR3nt: TGTGCCAGCAGCCCCTCCCCCTACCGAGCAGGGGGCTTGAACAATGAGCAGTTCTTC; CDR3aa: CASSPSPYRAGGLNNEQFF
d_gene: -; j_gene: TRBJ2-3; v_gene: TRBV27; abundance: -; CDR3nt: TGTGCCAGCAGTTTAGCGGGGTTTAGCACAGATACGCAGTATTTT; CDR3aa: CASSLAGFSTDTQYF
d_gene: -; j_gene: TRBJ2-1; v_gene: TRBV4-1; abundance: -; CDR3nt: TGCGCCAGCAGCCAAGACGGGACATTCCCCTACTACAATGAGCAGTTCTTC; CDR3aa: CASSQDGTFPYYNEQFF
d_gene: -; j_gene: TRBJ1-5; v_gene: TRBV6-5; abundance: -; CDR3nt: TGTGCCAGCAGTTACTCGAACACAGGTATAGGGCCCCAGCATTTT; CDR3aa: CASSYSNTGIGPQHF
d_gene: -; j_gene: TRBJ1-3; v_gene: TRBV5-6; abundance: -; CDR3nt: TGTGCCAGCAGCTTTGGGATGGGGAGCTCTGGAAACACCATATATTTT; CDR3aa: CASSFGMGSSGNTIYF
d_gene: -; j_gene: TRBJ2-1; v_gene: TRBV27; abundance: -; CDR3nt: TGTGCCAGCAGTTTCTCCGCGGGTTACAATGAGCAGTTCTTC; CDR3aa: CASSFSAGYNEQFF
d_gene: TRBD1; j_gene: TRBJ1-4; v_gene: TRBV9; abundance: few; CDR3nt: TGTGCCAGCAGCGCCTTAGACAGGGGAAATGAAAAACTGTTTTTT; CDR3aa: CASSALDRGNEKLFF
d_gene: -; j_gene: TRBJ2-3; v_gene: TRBV6-5; abundance: -; CDR3nt: TGTGCCAGCAGTTACTCACGGGGAGATACGCAGTATTTT; CDR3aa: CASSYSRGDTQYF
d_gene: -; j_gene: TRBJ1-5; v_gene: TRBV10-3; abundance: once; CDR3nt: TGTGCCATCAGTGCTTCGGGGAGAGATCAGCCCCAGCATTTT; CDR3aa: CAISASGRDQPQHF
d_gene: -; j_gene: TRBJ1-2; v_gene: TRBV15; abundance: few; CDR3nt: TGTGCCACCAGCAGAGCGCTCCAAGGGGGACCTACTGGCTACACCTTC; CDR3aa: CATSRALQGGPTGYTF
d_gene: -; j_gene: TRBJ2-2; v_gene: TRBV7-2; abundance: -; CDR3nt: TGTGCCAGCACCCAAGGGAGCACCGGGGAGCTGTTTTTT; CDR3aa: CASTQGSTGELFF
d_gene: -; j_gene: TRBJ2-3; v_gene: TRBV7-2; abundance: -; CDR3nt: TGTGCCAGCAGCTTCGCCGGGGACACAGATACGCAGTATTTT; CDR3aa: CASSFAGDTDTQYF
d_gene: TRBD2; j_gene: TRBJ2-1; v_gene: TRBV7-3; abundance: -; CDR3nt: TGTGCCAGCAGCTTAACAGCCCCCTGGATAGTAGCGGGGGGCAATAGCTCCTACAATGAGCAGTTCTTC; CDR3aa: CASSLTAPWIVAGGNSSYNEQFF
d_gene: TRBD1; j_gene: TRBJ2-5; v_gene: TRBV2; abundance: -; CDR3nt: TGTGCCAGCGGCCGGGACAGGGGAGGGGAGACCCAGTACTTC; CDR3aa: CASGRDRGGETQYF
d_gene: -; j_gene: TRBJ1-5; v_gene: TRBV6-2/TRBV6-3; abundance: -; CDR3nt: TGTGCCAGCAGTTCCGGGGCTACAGGGACCCAGCCCCAGCATTTT; CDR3aa: CASSSGATGTQPQHF
d_gene: TRBD1; j_gene: TRBJ1-5; v_gene: TRBV7-8; abundance: -; CDR3nt: TGTGCCAGCAGCTTAGGGACAGGGCTGGGGGAGCCCCAGCATTTT; CDR3aa: CASSLGTGLGEPQHF
d_gene: TRBD2; j_gene: TRBJ2-1; v_gene: TRBV19; abundance: -; CDR3nt: TGTGCCAGTAGTCAATTTCCGATGGCTAGCGGGGGGCACTACAATGAGCAGTTCTTC; CDR3aa: CASSQFPMASGGHYNEQFF
d_gene: TRBD1; j_gene: TRBJ2-2; v_gene: TRBV11-2; abundance: -; CDR3nt: TGTGCCAGCAGCCTCCGGGACAGAGTAAACACCGGGGAGCTGTTTTTT; CDR3aa: CASSLRDRVNTGELFF
d_gene: TRBD1; j_gene: TRBJ1-1; v_gene: TRBV5-1; abundance: -; CDR3nt: TGCGCCAGCAGCTTGTCAGGGGGCCAACGAACGGGCGCTTTCTTT; CDR3aa: CASSLSGGQRTGAFF
d_gene: TRBD1; j_gene: TRBJ1-2; v_gene: TRBV29-1; abundance: -; CDR3nt: TGCAGCGTACCAAGGACAGGGAGCTATGGCTACACCTTC; CDR3aa: CSVPRTGSYGYTF
d_gene: TRBD2; j_gene: TRBJ2-7; v_gene: TRBV5-1; abundance: -; CDR3nt: TGCGCCAGCAGCTTTATTGGGACTACCGGCGAGCAGTACTTC; CDR3aa: CASSFIGTTGEQYF
d_gene: TRBD1; j_gene: TRBJ1-1; v_gene: TRBV7-2; abundance: once; CDR3nt: TGTGCCAGCAGCCCGAGGGGGCGACCGAACACTGAAGCTTTCTTT; CDR3aa: CASSPRGRPNTEAFF
d_gene: TRBD1; j_gene: TRBJ1-6; v_gene: TRBV6-5; abundance: -; CDR3nt: TGTGCCAGCAACTTCCGACAGGGTAATTCACCCCTCCACTTT; CDR3aa: CASNFRQGNSPLHF
d_gene: -; j_gene: TRBJ1-1; v_gene: TRBV19; abundance: -; CDR3nt: TGTGCCAGCGCAGGGACATCTGGGGGAACTGAAGCTTTCTTT; CDR3aa: CASAGTSGGTEAFF
d_gene: -; j_gene: TRBJ2-7; v_gene: TRBV11-3; abundance: -; CDR3nt: TGTGCCAGCAGCCCCTCAAACAGGGCGAACGAGCAGTACTTC; CDR3aa: CASSPSNRANEQYF
d_gene: TRBD1; j_gene: TRBJ2-1; v_gene: TRBV7-2; abundance: -; CDR3nt: TGTGCCAGCAGCTACACACAGGGGGTTTACAATGAGCAGTTCTTC; CDR3aa: CASSYTQGVYNEQFF
d_gene: TRBD2; j_gene: TRBJ2-1; v_gene: TRBV13; abundance: -; CDR3nt: TGTGCCAGCAGCTTAGGGCAGCGGGGCTACAATGAGCAGTTCTTC; CDR3aa: CASSLGQRGYNEQFF
d_gene: TRBD2; j_gene: TRBJ2-2; v_gene: TRBV7-2; abundance: -; CDR3nt: TGTGCCAGCAGCTTAGGACTAGCGGGGGGGCACGGCGGGGAGCTGTTTTTT; CDR3aa: CASSLGLAGGHGGELFF
d_gene: TRBD1; j_gene: TRBJ2-3; v_gene: TRBV7-7; abundance: -; CDR3nt: TGTGCTAGCAGCCCAACGGACAGGGACACAGATACGCAGTATTTT; CDR3aa: CASSPTDRDTDTQYF
d_gene: -; j_gene: TRBJ1-1; v_gene: TRBV29-1; abundance: many; CDR3nt: TGCAGCGTTAGAAAACTTGAAGCTTTCTTT; CDR3aa: CSVRKLEAFF
d_gene: TRBD1; j_gene: TRBJ1-1; v_gene: TRBV6-6; abundance: -; CDR3nt: TGTGCCACCCGATTGACAGGGTTATTCACTGAAGCTTTCTTT; CDR3aa: CATRLTGLFTEAFF
d_gene: TRBD1; j_gene: TRBJ1-1; v_gene: TRBV6-5; abundance: -; CDR3nt: TGTGCCAGCACCCGACAGGGGAACACTGAAGCTTTCTTT; CDR3aa: CASTRQGNTEAFF
d_gene: TRBD2; j_gene: TRBJ2-2; v_gene: TRBV4-1; abundance: -; CDR3nt: TGCGCCACCCGGGGGGCCGGGGAGCTGTTTTTT; CDR3aa: CATRGAGELFF
d_gene: -; j_gene: TRBJ1-1; v_gene: TRBV4-1; abundance: -; CDR3nt: TGCGCCAGCAGCCAAGATCGGGTACAGGTTAATCGGAAGGGCACTGAAGCTTTCTTT; CDR3aa: CASSQDRVQVNRKGTEAFF
d_gene: -; j_gene: TRBJ1-4; v_gene: TRBV5-1; abundance: -; CDR3nt: TGCGCCAGCGGGGAGAATGAAAAACTGTTTTTT; CDR3aa: CASGENEKLFF
d_gene: -; j_gene: TRBJ1-5; v_gene: TRBV30; abundance: -; CDR3nt: TGTGCCTGGAGTCTCCCCAGGGGCAATCAGCCCCAGCATTTT; CDR3aa: CAWSLPRGNQPQHF
d_gene: -; j_gene: TRBJ2-3; v_gene: TRBV6-5; abundance: -; CDR3nt: TGTGCCAGCAGGCATCAGGGCCGGAGCACAGATACGCAGTATTTT; CDR3aa: CASRHQGRSTDTQYF